Sequencing of this T cell receptor (beta chain) was carried out in a study of blood T cell repertoires in COVID-19. Study as a whole: Spain, Italy and the United States supplied samples that represented acute and convalescent COVID-19. Sample material is recorded as cDNA or gDNA derived from T cells, B-cell-depleted T cells, or PBMCs.

All recovered Cohort 3 donors got two negative PCRs, got clearance, or saw symptom resolution. Germline CDR1 LNHDA, CDR2 SQIVND (reference sequence). CDR3 length equals 13 residues. Trimming pared 3 bases from V and 6 bases from J, leaving 11 bases between. Study processing details: Quantification of nucleated cells was approximated via reference gene primer amplification. Libraries were prepared by immunoSEQ multiplex PCR; TCRdb keeps only in-frame clonotypes and omits some of them. V and J calls and clone size come straight from that table; D and trimming were deduced from the DNA. The repertoire has more than 400,000 clones, about nine tenths of them found once; the top ten carry about 0.7%.

The sample comprised PBMCs or T cells enriched from blood (not recorded which). The clonotype was recovered from a woman younger than 35 who had recovered from COVID-19. The chain is built from TRBV19 and TRBJ1-2; tentative D call: TRBD1 (5 bases). The CDR3 region is CASSITAGNGYTF. In DNA, the CDR3 is TGTGCCAGTAGTATTACCGCAGGGAATGGCTACACCTTC.